This TCR beta chain was sequenced during a study of T-cell memory formation after mild COVID-19. Points from the study as a whole: Memory from before infection featured some responding clones, which suggests cross-reactive memory joined.

In the case of this clonotype: The antigen is unknown.

TCRdb processed the 5' RACE reads anew with MiXCR; each CDR3 protein has one entry. This table holds fewer than 300,000 distinct CDR3 sequences, roughly 18% found once. From germline, CDR1 is SGHVS and CDR2 FNYEAQ. The CDR3 runs to 12 residues. Between the trimmed V and J ends, which lost 4 bases and 5 bases, there was a span of 8 bases. The sample was PBMCs or a T cell subset sorted from them (not recorded which). The rearrangement links TRBV7-6 to TRBJ1-1; the D is unclear. The clonotype comes from a man younger than 35 who had mild COVID-19 (a few samples of this study predate the infection). Cell type and time point are not known. The CDR3 region has the DNA TGTGCCAGCAGCTCTGGGTGGACTGAAGCTTTCTTT. It yields the protein CASSSGWTEAFF.